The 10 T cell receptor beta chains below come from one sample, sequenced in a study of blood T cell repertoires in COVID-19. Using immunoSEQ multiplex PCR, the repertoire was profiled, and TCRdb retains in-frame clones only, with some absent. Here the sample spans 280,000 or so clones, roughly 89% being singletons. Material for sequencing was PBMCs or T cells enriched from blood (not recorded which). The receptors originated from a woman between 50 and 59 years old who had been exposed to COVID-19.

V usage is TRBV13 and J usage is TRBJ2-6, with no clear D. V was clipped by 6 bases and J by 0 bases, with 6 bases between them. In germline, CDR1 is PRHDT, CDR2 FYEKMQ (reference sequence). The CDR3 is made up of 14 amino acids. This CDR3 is CASRTYSGANVLTF. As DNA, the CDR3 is TGTGCCAGCAGAACATACTCTGGGGCCAACGTCCTGACTTTC.

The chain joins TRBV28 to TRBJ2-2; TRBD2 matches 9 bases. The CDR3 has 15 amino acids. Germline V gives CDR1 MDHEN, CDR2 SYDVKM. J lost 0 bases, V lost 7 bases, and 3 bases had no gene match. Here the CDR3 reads CASISSGANTGELFF. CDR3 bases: TGTGCCAGCATATCTAGCGGGGCGAACACCGGGGAGCTGTTTTTT.

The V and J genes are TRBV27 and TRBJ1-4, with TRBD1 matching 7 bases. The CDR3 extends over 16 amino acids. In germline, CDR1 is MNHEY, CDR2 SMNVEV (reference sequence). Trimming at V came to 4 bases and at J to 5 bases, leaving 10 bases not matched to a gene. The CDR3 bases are TGTGCCAGCAGTTCCGACAGGGCGCGCAACAATGAAAAACTGTTTTTT. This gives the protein CASSSDRARNNEKLFF.

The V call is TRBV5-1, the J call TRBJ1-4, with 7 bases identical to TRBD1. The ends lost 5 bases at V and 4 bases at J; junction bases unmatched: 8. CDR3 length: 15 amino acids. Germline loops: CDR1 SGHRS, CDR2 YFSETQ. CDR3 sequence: CASRPTGTVNEKLFF. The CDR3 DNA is TGCGCCAGCAGACCAACCGGGACAGTTAATGAAAAACTGTTTTTT. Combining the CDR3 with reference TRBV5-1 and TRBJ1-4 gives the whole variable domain KAGVTQTPRYLIKTRGQQVTLSCSPISGHRSVSWYQQTPGQGLQFLFEYFSETQRNKGNFPGRFSGRQFSNSRSEMNVSTLELGDSALYLCASRPTGTVNEKLFFGSGTQLSVL.

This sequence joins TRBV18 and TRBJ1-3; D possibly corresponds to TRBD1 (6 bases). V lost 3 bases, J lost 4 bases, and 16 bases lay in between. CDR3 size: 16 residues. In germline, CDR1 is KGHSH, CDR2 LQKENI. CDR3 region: CASSPTPTGSGNTIYF. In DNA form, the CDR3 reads TGTGCCAGCTCACCGACCCCCACAGGGAGCGGAAACACCATATATTTT.

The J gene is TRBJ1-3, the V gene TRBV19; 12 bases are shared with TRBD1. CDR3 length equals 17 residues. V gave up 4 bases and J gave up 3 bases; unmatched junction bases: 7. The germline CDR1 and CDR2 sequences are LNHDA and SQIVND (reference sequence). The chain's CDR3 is CASSTPGQGAYGNTIYF. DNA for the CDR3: TGTGCCAGTAGTACTCCGGGACAGGGGGCGTATGGAAACACCATATATTTT.

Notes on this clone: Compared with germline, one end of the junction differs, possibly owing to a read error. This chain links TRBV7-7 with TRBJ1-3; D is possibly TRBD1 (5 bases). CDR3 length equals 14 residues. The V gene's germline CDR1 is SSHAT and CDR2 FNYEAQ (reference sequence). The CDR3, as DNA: TGTGCTAGCAGCCCCGGGACCGGGGGGGACACCATATATTTT. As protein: CASSPGTGGDTIYF. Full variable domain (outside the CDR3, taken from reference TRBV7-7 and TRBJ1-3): GAGVSQSPRYKVTKRGQDVTLRCDPISSHATLYWYQQALGQGPEFLTYFNYEAQPDKSGLPSDRFSAERPEGSISTLTIQRTEQRDSAMYRCASSPGTGGDTIYFGEGSWLTVV.

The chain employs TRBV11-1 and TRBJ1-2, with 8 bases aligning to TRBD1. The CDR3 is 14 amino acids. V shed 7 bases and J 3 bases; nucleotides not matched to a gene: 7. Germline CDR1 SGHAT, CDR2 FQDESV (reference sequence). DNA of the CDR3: TGTGCCAGCACTCGAGGACAGGGTGACTATGGCTACACCTTC. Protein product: CASTRGQGDYGYTF.

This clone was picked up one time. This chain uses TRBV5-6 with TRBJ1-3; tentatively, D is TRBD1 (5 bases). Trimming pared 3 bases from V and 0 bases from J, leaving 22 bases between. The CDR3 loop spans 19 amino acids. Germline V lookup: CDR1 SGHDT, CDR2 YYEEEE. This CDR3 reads CASSSGLGGSWDSGNTIYF. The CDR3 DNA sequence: TGTGCCAGCAGCTCGGGGTTGGGGGGAAGTTGGGACTCTGGAAACACCATATATTTT. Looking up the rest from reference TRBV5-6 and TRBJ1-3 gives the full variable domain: DAGVTQSPTHLIKTRGQQVTLRCSPKSGHDTVSWYQQALGQGPQFIFQYYEEEERQRGNFPDRFSGHQFPNYSSELNVNALLLGDSALYLCASSSGLGGSWDSGNTIYFGEGSWLTVV.

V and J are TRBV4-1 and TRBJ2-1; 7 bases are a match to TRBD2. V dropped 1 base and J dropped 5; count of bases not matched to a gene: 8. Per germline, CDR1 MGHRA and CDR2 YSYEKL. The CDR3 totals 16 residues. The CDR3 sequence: CASSQGPSGTNNEQFF. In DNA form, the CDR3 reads TGCGCCAGCAGCCAAGGCCCCAGCGGGACCAACAATGAGCAGTTCTTC.